This T cell receptor beta chain appears in the sequencing data of a study of blood T cells in healthy people across ages. Using a J-beta primer mix together with a sample-barcoded 5' primer, a second PCR was run for about 7 to 12 cycles. Every cDNA molecule carried a tag from a template-switch adaptor bearing 12 random nucleotides. TCRdb fed the 5' RACE reads into MiXCR, producing one record per CDR3 protein. The data hold some 1,800,000 distinct CDR3 sequences, with more than 35% observed a single time. Overall study findings and caveats: Underestimates were what the diversity estimates from one million T cells were considered to be. Roughly linearly, TCR beta diversity per million T cells fell as age increased. Any conclusive comparison of naive versus antigen-experienced cells was prevented by using unsorted PBMCs.

Germline V gene sequence: CDR1 LGHDT, CDR2 YNNKEL (reference sequence). The CDR3 runs to 15 residues. J gave up 9 bases and V 1 base, and 7 bases lay outside the gene matches. This clonotype was found a few times. Its antigen is as yet unknown. Material: blood. The chain uses TRBV3-1 and TRBJ2-1, with TRBD2 matching 9 bases. The TCR sequence derives from a human donor in good health. The CDR3 reads CASSQVGGGVSEQFF. CDR3 nucleotide sequence: TGTGCCAGCAGCCAAGTTGGCGGGGGGGTGAGTGAGCAGTTCTTC.